This T cell receptor (beta chain) was sequenced in a study of blood T cells in healthy people across ages. Whole-study findings and limits: A conclusive naive versus antigen-experienced comparison was prevented by the unsorted PBMCs.

Caucasian individuals from Russia who were healthy and aged about 6 to 90 acted as donors. With each sample, at least 5 micrograms of total RNA were extracted. About this clonotype itself: Its antigen is undetermined.

The use of a sample-barcoded 5' primer and a J-beta primer mix characterized a second PCR of about 7 to 12 cycles. Each TCR beta cDNA got a 12-nucleotide random molecular identifier. TCRdb re-derived calls from the 5' RACE reads in MiXCR, one entry per CDR3 protein. The sample yields about 750,000 distinct CDR3 sequences, roughly 50% seen once. This clonotype was sampled from a man at least 80 years old in good health. Sequences were obtained from blood.

The CDR3 protein is CASSPQTKNTGELFF. CDR3 coding DNA: TGTGCCAGCTCACCACAGACTAAGAACACCGGGGAGCTGTTTTTT. V is TRBV18 and J is TRBJ2-2; maybe TRBD2 (5 bases). Per germline, CDR1 KGHSH and CDR2 LQKENI. V was clipped by 1 base and J by 1 base, with 7 bases between them. The CDR3 is 15 residues long.